The 25 T cell receptor beta chains below all came from one sample that was sequenced in a study of cytomegalovirus exposure and HLA in healthy donors. The primer mix had 60 Vbeta and 13 Jbeta primers. This table comes from immunoSEQ multiplex PCR, and its TCRdb copy is limited to in-frame clones, with some not included. The sample lists 150,000 to 200,000 clones; about 90% were seen once. The sequencing sample was made of PBMCs. These receptors were collected from a boy younger than 10 in good health and CMV-seronegative.

J is TRBJ2-6 and V is TRBV27; tentative D call: TRBD1 (5 bases). This CDR3 spans 15 amino acids. V gave up 6 bases and J gave up 4 bases, with 13 bases separating them. The germline V gene has CDR1 MNHEY and CDR2 SMNVEV (reference sequence). The CDR3 spells CASSLGAYGANVLTF. CDR3 coding DNA: TGTGCCAGCAGCCTTGGGGCGTACGGGGCCAACGTCCTGACTTTC. Based on the CDR3 plus reference TRBV27 and TRBJ2-6, the full variable domain is EAQVTQNPRYLITVTGKKLTVTCSQNMNHEYMSWYRQDPGLGLRQIYYSMNVEVTDKGDVPEGYKVSRKEKRNFPLILESPSPNQTSLYFCASSLGAYGANVLTFGAGSRLTVL.

CDR3 protein: CASSEASNRGPHGYTF. CDR3 nucleotide sequence: TGTGCCAGCAGTGAAGCCTCTAACAGGGGTCCTCATGGCTACACCTTC. The rearrangement links TRBV2 to TRBJ1-2; 7 positions agree with TRBD1. The CDR3 covers 16 residues. The V gene's germline CDR1 is SNHLY and CDR2 FYNNEI. Trimming took 0 bases from V and 6 from J; bases not matched to a gene: 10.

The chain carries TRBV7-9 and TRBJ1-4, with a weak D call TRBD1 (5 bases). The CDR3 covers 16 residues. From germline, CDR1 is SEHNR and CDR2 FQNEAQ (reference sequence). V was trimmed by 2 bases and J by 10 bases, leaving 20 bases between them. The CDR3: CASSLIGTGGIGKLFF. For the CDR3, the DNA is TGTGCCAGCAGCTTAATCGGGACGGGGGGGATAGGAAAACTGTTTTTT.

V gene TRBV13 combines with J gene TRBJ1-2; 7 positions match TRBD1. The V gene's germline CDR1 is PRHDT and CDR2 FYEKMQ (reference sequence). The length of the CDR3 is 15 residues. V lost 3 bases and J lost 3; bases outside the gene matches: 7. The CDR3 loop reads CASSFVGDSYYGYTF. CDR3 DNA sequence: TGTGCCAGCAGCTTCGTGGGGGACAGCTACTATGGCTACACCTTC. Variable domain in full (rest from reference TRBV13 and TRBJ1-2): AAGVIQSPRHLIKEKRETATLKCYPIPRHDTVYWYQQGPGQDPQFLISFYEKMQSDKGSIPDRFSAQQFSDYHSELNMSSLELGDSALYFCASSFVGDSYYGYTFGSGTRLTVV.

The rearrangement links TRBV7-8 to TRBJ2-2, with D hard to call. CDR1 and CDR2 from the germline V gene are SGHVS and FQNEAQ. Trimming removed 6 bases from V and 3 bases from J, with 5 bases in between. The CDR3 is made up of 12 amino acids. CDR3 sequence (DNA): TGTGCCAGCAGTGCAGACACCGGGGAGCTGTTTTTT. This translates into CASSADTGELFF.

This chain connects TRBV19 to TRBJ2-5; 7 positions agree with TRBD1. The CDR3 contains 14 residues. V dropped 4 bases and J dropped 2; count of bases not matched to a gene: 4. Looked up from germline, CDR1 is LNHDA and CDR2 is SQIVND (reference sequence). This CDR3 reads CASSTGQIQETQYF. The CDR3 nucleotides are TGTGCCAGTAGTACGGGACAGATACAAGAGACCCAGTACTTC.

This chain's CDR3 is CASAGGNSGNTIYF. In DNA form, the CDR3 reads TGTGCCTCAGCCGGGGGAAACTCTGGAAACACCATATATTTT. The V call is TRBV2, the J call TRBJ1-3, with D perhaps matching TRBD1 (5 bases). Germline CDR1 SNHLY, CDR2 FYNNEI. There are 14 residues in the CDR3. Trimming took off 11 bases at V and 0 bases at J, with 14 bases between the two ends.

This rearrangement joins TRBV2 to TRBJ2-5; TRBD1 matches 9 bases. The length of the CDR3 is 18 residues. The trim removed 7 bases at V and 1 base at J, leaving 16 bases unmatched. CDR1 is SNHLY, CDR2 FYNNEI, per germline. The CDR3 DNA reads TGTGCCAGCAAGGGTCATGAGCCGGGACAGGGATTCCAAGAGACCCAGTACTTC. Protein: CASKGHEPGQGFQETQYF.

V gene TRBV19 combines with J gene TRBJ1-2; 8 bases map to TRBD1. Germline CDR1 LNHDA, CDR2 SQIVND (reference sequence). V dropped 10 bases and J dropped 5; count of bases not matched to a gene: 12. CDR3 length equals 14 residues. The CDR3 sequence is CAIGTGEDLYGYTF. CDR3 sequence (DNA): TGTGCCATAGGGACAGGTGAAGATTTGTATGGCTACACCTTC.

V and J are TRBV18 and TRBJ1-1, with D uncertain. Trimming removed 4 bases at V and 5 bases at J, with 14 bases between. Germline CDR1 and CDR2: KGHSH and LQKENI. The CDR3 covers 14 residues. The CDR3 spells CASSQGMGVTEAFF. DNA for the CDR3: TGTGCCAGCTCACAAGGGATGGGAGTTACTGAAGCTTTCTTT.

The chain is built from TRBV30 and TRBJ2-2, with D unresolved. V dropped 4 bases and J dropped 10 bases, with 16 bases sitting between them. Germline CDR1 GTSNPN, CDR2 SVGIG (reference sequence). The CDR3 contains 13 residues. In DNA, the CDR3 is TGTGCCTGGATGGGCCAGCCCTCAGTGGAGCTGTTTTTT. Residues: CAWMGQPSVELFF.

The chain has TRBV28 and TRBJ2-3; 10 bases match TRBD2. Germline CDR1 MDHEN, CDR2 SYDVKM. V shed 4 bases and J 5 bases; nucleotides not matched to a gene: 3. This CDR3 has 14 residues. In DNA, the CDR3 is TGTGCCAGCAGTTCCTTAGCGGGAGGAGATACGCAGTATTTT. Its protein product is CASSSLAGGDTQYF. Filled out from reference TRBV28 and TRBJ2-3, the complete variable domain reads DVKVTQSSRYLVKRTGEKVFLECVQDMDHENMFWYRQDPGLGLRLIYFSYDVKMKEKGDIPEGYSVSREKKERFSLILESASTNQTSMYLCASSSLAGGDTQYFGPGTRLTVL.

The chain has TRBV9 and TRBJ1-2; D not certain. This CDR3 spans 13 amino acids. The germline V gene encodes CDR1 SGDLS and CDR2 YYNGEE. Trimming shortened V by 7 bases and J by 3 bases, and 13 bases separated the two germline ends. The CDR3 DNA reads TGTGCCAGCTCACAGTCCTATGACTATGGCTACACCTTC. Protein: CASSQSYDYGYTF.

The chain uses TRBV7-9 and TRBJ1-3; D gene ambiguous. This CDR3 comprises 15 residues. Germline CDR1 and CDR2: SEHNR and FQNEAQ (reference sequence). V gave up 1 base and J gave up 0 bases, with 7 bases separating them. The CDR3, as DNA: TGTGCCAGCAGCTTAGGTCGGAGCTCTGGAAACACCATATATTTT. This gives the protein CASSLGRSSGNTIYF.

CDR3 sequence: CASSLVQRAGSYEQYF. Written as DNA, the CDR3 is TGTGCCAGCAGCTTAGTACAGAGGGCAGGCTCCTACGAGCAGTACTTC. The J gene is TRBJ2-7, the V gene TRBV7-2; possibly TRBD2 for D (5 bases). V lost 1 base, J lost 0 bases, and 13 bases lay in between. CDR3 length: 16 residues. The germline CDR1 and CDR2 sequences are SGHTA and FQGNSA.

The chain combines TRBV6-5 with TRBJ1-1; D possibly corresponds to TRBD1 (6 bases). V shed 0 bases and J shed 4 bases, with 15 bases lying between them. The CDR3 has 16 amino acids. CDR1 and CDR2 (germline): MNHEY, SVGAGI. The CDR3 loop reads CASSYSTGGGGTEAFF. In nucleotides, the CDR3 is TGTGCCAGCAGTTACTCGACCGGGGGCGGGGGCACTGAAGCTTTCTTT.

The chain couples TRBV28 to TRBJ1-1, with D tentatively TRBD1 (5 bases). CDR3 length: 13 amino acids. The germline V gene has CDR1 MDHEN and CDR2 SYDVKM. The V gene lost 3 bases and the J gene lost 4 bases, with 9 bases spanning the gap. As DNA, the CDR3 is TGTGCCAGCAGTTTTGGGGGGACCACTGAAGCTTTCTTT. Protein product: CASSFGGTTEAFF.

The V call is TRBV4-1, the J call TRBJ2-3, with 9 bases lining up with TRBD2. CDR3 length: 17 residues. J was trimmed by 0 bases and V by 1 base; bases with no gene match: 5. Looked up from germline, CDR1 is MGHRA and CDR2 is YSYEKL. CDR3 DNA sequence: TGCGCCAGCAGCCAAGTAATCGCGGGGGGGAGCACAGATACGCAGTATTTT. Amino acid sequence: CASSQVIAGGSTDTQYF.

The chain combines TRBV5-4 with TRBJ1-2; D may be TRBD1 (6 bases). Germline V gives CDR1 SGHNT, CDR2 YYREEE (reference sequence). The CDR3 length is 14 residues. Trimming pared 2 bases from V and 4 bases from J, leaving 12 bases between. CDR3 protein: CASSFWGGVYGYTF. The CDR3 DNA sequence: TGTGCCAGCAGCTTTTGGGGGGGCGTCTATGGCTACACCTTC.

The chain couples TRBV6-5 to TRBJ2-1; 9 nucleotides agree with TRBD2. CDR3 length: 14 amino acids. V lost 4 bases, J lost 7 bases, and 5 bases stayed unmatched. The germline V gene has CDR1 MNHEY and CDR2 SVGAGI. CDR3 protein: CASSSGLALNEQFF. In nucleotides, the CDR3 is TGTGCCAGCAGTTCGGGACTAGCTCTAAATGAGCAGTTCTTC.

The CDR3: CASRLPGQGGEQYF. As DNA, the CDR3 is TGTGCCAGCAGGCTCCCGGGACAGGGTGGAGAGCAGTACTTC. The chain recombines TRBV6-1 with TRBJ2-7; TRBD1 aligns across 9 bases. Germline loops: CDR1 MNHNS, CDR2 SASEGT. The CDR3 contains 14 residues. With V trimmed by 6 bases and J by 7 bases, 10 bases remained unmatched.

This clone was detected only once. The rearrangement uses TRBV15 and TRBJ1-5; possibly TRBD1 for D (5 bases). Germline-derived CDR1 and CDR2 are LNHNV and YYDKDF (reference sequence). CDR3 length: 15 amino acids. Trimming took 3 bases from V and 2 from J, leaving 11 bases between them. CDR3 coding DNA: TGTGCCACCAGCAGCGGCAGGGCTCGCAATCAGCCCCAGCATTTT. Encoded protein: CATSSGRARNQPQHF.

The V call is TRBV28, the J call TRBJ1-2; D remains ambiguous. Germline CDR1 reads MDHEN; CDR2 reads SYDVKM. Trimming shortened V by 1 base and J by 8 bases, and 11 bases separated the two germline ends. There are 13 residues in the CDR3. CDR3 nucleotides: TGTGCCAGCAGTTTATCGGGTGCAGCCGGCTACACCTTC. This sequence encodes CASSLSGAAGYTF.

This chain's CDR3 is CASSGGVSSYEQYF. The CDR3 DNA follows: TGTGCCAGCAGCGGGGGGGTCAGCTCCTACGAGCAGTACTTC. The gene calls are TRBV9 and TRBJ2-7; D possibly corresponds to TRBD2 (6 bases). Germline V gene lookup returns CDR1 SGDLS and CDR2 YYNGEE. The germline V and J ends were trimmed by 3 bases and 0 bases, with 10 bases remaining between them. The CDR3 covers 14 residues.

This clone was counted a few times. CDR3 loop: CASSQGRVAGNIQYF. CDR3 DNA sequence: TGCGCCAGCAGCCAAGGGAGAGTAGCGGGGAACATTCAGTACTTC. This rearrangement joins TRBV4-1 to TRBJ2-4; 8 positions agree with TRBD2. V lost 1 base and J lost 7; bases outside the gene matches: 6. Germline CDR1 MGHRA, CDR2 YSYEKL. The CDR3 consists of 15 residues.